This T cell receptor (beta chain) is from a study of blood T cell repertoires in COVID-19. Study at large: Samples of COVID-19 (acute and convalescent) were obtained from the United States, Italy and Spain. The analysed material was cDNA or gDNA that came from T cells, B-cell-depleted T cells, or PBMCs.

There are 16 residues in the CDR3. J lost 3 bases, V lost 4 bases, and 4 bases had no gene match. CDR1 is LGHDT and CDR2 is YNNKEL in the germline V gene (reference sequence). Authors' processing steps: The authors estimated nucleated cell counts from reference gene primer amplification. The table came from immunoSEQ multiplex PCR; TCRdb's copy has only in-frame clones and leaves some out. Clone size and the V and J calls come from that table; the DNA yielded D and trimming. Here the sample spans about 160,000 clones, about 80% being singletons. This chain joins TRBV3-1 (or the pseudogene TRBV3-2) and TRBJ2-1, with 12 bases fitting TRBD2. The sequenced sample consisted of peripheral blood. The source is a man between 70 and 80 years old who had recovered from COVID-19. This CDR3 reads CASSRLAGVYYNEQFF. The CDR3 DNA reads TGTGCCAGCAGCCGACTAGCGGGAGTGTACTACAATGAGCAGTTCTTC.